This passage covers 24 T cell receptor beta chains from one sample sequenced in a study of T cells after yellow fever vaccination. TCRdb re-called the 5' RACE reads with MiXCR, one entry per CDR3 protein. The sample shows tens of thousands of distinct CDR3 sequences, approximately 7% of them seen only once. Sequenced material: CD8+ T cells sorted from PBMCs, taken more than 35 days after the first yellow fever vaccination. The receptors shown here come from a man younger than 35 who received the YFV17D yellow fever vaccine.

This clonotype was observed at least ten times. J is TRBJ2-7 and V is TRBV27; no definite D call. From germline, CDR1 is MNHEY and CDR2 SMNVEV (reference sequence). The germline V and J ends were trimmed by 4 bases and 5 bases, with 18 bases remaining between them. The CDR3 is 15 amino acids. The CDR3 sequence is CASSSLLGRAHEQYV. DNA for the CDR3: TGTGCCAGCAGTTCTCTTTTAGGCAGAGCCCACGAGCAGTACGTC.

This clonotype was picked up a small number of times. This chain connects TRBV6-5 to TRBJ1-2, with TRBD1 identical over 9 bases. The ends lost 4 bases at V and 6 bases at J; junction bases unmatched: 6. The length of the CDR3 is 14 residues. Germline loops: CDR1 MNHEY, CDR2 SVGAGI. CDR3 sequence: CASSWRDRVDGYTF. In nucleotides, the CDR3 is TGTGCCAGCAGTTGGCGGGACAGGGTTGATGGCTACACCTTC.

This clonotype was counted many times. The chain employs TRBV29-1 and TRBJ2-3; D is perhaps TRBD2 (7 bases). V was shortened by 0 bases and J by 4 bases, with 23 bases between the two germline ends. Germline lookup yields CDR1 SQVTM and CDR2 ANQGSEA. The CDR3 runs 18 residues. The CDR3 DNA reads TGCAGCGTTGAAGAACTGCGCGATCTTGCGGGGGCGGCAGATACGCAGTATTTT. Translated, it gives CSVEELRDLAGAADTQYF.

On this clonotype: It is unclear where the CDR3 begins or ends on the DNA, so no DNA is shown, and the CDR3 is as TCRdb lists it. The chain combines TRBV5-5 with TRBJ2-2. From germline, CDR1 is SGHKS and CDR2 YYEKEE (reference sequence). The CDR3 spans 16 amino acids, including both terminal residues. The CDR3 reads CASSSSSMTTTGELFF.

This clonotype was seen repeatedly, ten times or more. This chain links TRBV7-2 with TRBJ2-5; D possibly corresponds to TRBD2 (6 bases). Looked up from germline, CDR1 is SGHTA and CDR2 is FQGNSA. The V end was cut by 4 bases, the J end by 4 bases, with 10 bases between. There are 13 residues in the CDR3. This CDR3 reads CASSYKRAETQYF. CDR3 nucleotide sequence: TGTGCCAGCAGCTATAAGCGGGCAGAGACCCAGTACTTC.

This clonotype showed up many times. This chain connects TRBV6-5 to TRBJ2-1; no firm D call. Trimming pared 2 bases from V and 2 bases from J, leaving 4 bases between. CDR1 is MNHEY and CDR2 is SVGAGI in the germline V gene. This CDR3 is 13 amino acids long. DNA of the CDR3: TGTGCCAGCAGTTACGGCGCCTACAATGAGCAGTTCTTC. Translated, it gives CASSYGAYNEQFF.

This clonotype was counted a few times. J is TRBJ1-1 and V is TRBV19; TRBD1 is a possible D gene (5 bases). Trimming took 9 bases from V and 4 from J, leaving 12 bases between them. Looked up from germline, CDR1 is LNHDA and CDR2 is SQIVND (reference sequence). The CDR3 sequence is 12 residues long. The CDR3 coding sequence is TGTGCCAGCCGGCCGGGGGGCACTGAAGCTTTCTTT. It codes for CASRPGGTEAFF.

This clonotype was counted many times. This chain links TRBV15 with TRBJ2-3; the match to TRBD2 covers 10 bases. J lost 4 bases, V lost 0 bases, and 4 bases had no gene match. Germline V lookup: CDR1 LNHNV, CDR2 YYDKDF (reference sequence). CDR3 length: 16 residues. This CDR3 is CATSRDERGGPDTQYF. The CDR3 DNA is TGTGCCACCAGCAGAGATGAGCGGGGGGGCCCAGATACGCAGTATTTT.

At least ten counts were recorded for this clonotype. The chain combines TRBV2 with TRBJ2-1, with TRBD1 as a possible D gene (5 bases). Germline V CDR1 and CDR2: SNHLY, FYNNEI. This CDR3 is 15 amino acids long. V was shortened by 7 bases and J by 3 bases, with 16 bases between the two germline ends. This CDR3 is CASTQDSLYYNEQFF. In DNA, the CDR3 is TGTGCCAGCACCCAAGACAGCCTGTACTACAATGAGCAGTTCTTC.

In its sample, this clonotype was seen many times. CDR3 amino acids: CASSLGTAPGANVLTF. Here the CDR3 DNA reads TGCGCCAGCAGCTTGGGGACAGCTCCTGGGGCCAACGTCCTGACTTTC. This chain uses TRBV5-1 with TRBJ2-6; perhaps TRBD1 as D (6 bases). Germline CDR1 reads SGHRS; CDR2 reads YFSETQ. V was shortened by 0 bases and J by 2 bases, with 9 bases between the two germline ends. CDR3 length: 16 residues.

This clonotype was seen repeatedly, ten times or more. The chain uses TRBV7-6 and TRBJ1-1; D perhaps matches TRBD1 (5 bases). The CDR3 contains 16 residues. The germline V and J ends were trimmed by 2 bases and 1 base, with 14 bases remaining between them. Germline-derived CDR1 and CDR2 are SGHVS and FNYEAQ. The CDR3 DNA reads as TGTGCCAGCAGCTTACTGGGGGAAGGAGGGAACACTGAAGCTTTCTTT. It is translated as CASSLLGEGGNTEAFF. Together with reference TRBV7-6 and TRBJ1-1, the CDR3 gives the full variable domain: GAGVSQSPRYKVTKRGQDVALRCDPISGHVSLYWYRQALGQGPEFLTYFNYEAQQDKSGLPNDRFSAERPEGSISTLTIQRTEQRDSAMYRCASSLLGEGGNTEAFFGQGTRLTVV.

V and J are TRBV7-9 and TRBJ2-7; the D is unclear. The CDR3 extends over 13 amino acids. The V and J ends lost 5 bases and 0 bases respectively, with 8 bases between them. Germline assignment: CDR1 SEHNR and CDR2 FQNEAQ (reference sequence). CDR3 DNA sequence: TGTGCCAGCAGCCCTGGCGGCTCCTACGAGCAGTACTTC. Its protein is CASSPGGSYEQYF.

This clonotype has more than one count but fewer than ten. The gene calls are TRBV6-5 and TRBJ2-5; 12 nucleotides agree with TRBD2. The germline V gene encodes CDR1 MNHEY and CDR2 SVGAGI. Unmatched junction bases numbered 6, after V lost 7 bases and J lost 0 bases. This CDR3 is built from 16 residues. CDR3 nucleotides: TGTGCCAGCACTTCGTGGACTAGCGGGAACCAAGAGACCCAGTACTTC. Translating gives CASTSWTSGNQETQYF.

This clonotype was counted many times. This sequence joins TRBV7-9 and TRBJ2-7; D tentatively reads TRBD1 or TRBD2 (5 bases each). V was shortened by 5 bases and J by 1 base, with 18 bases between the two germline ends. The germline CDR1 and CDR2 sequences are SEHNR and FQNEAQ (reference sequence). The CDR3 has 16 residues. Here the CDR3 DNA reads TGTGCCAGCAGCCCACGGAGCGGCTGGGGGTCCTACGAGCAGTACTTC. Protein product: CASSPRSGWGSYEQYF.

V is TRBV12-3 or TRBV12-4 and J is TRBJ1-1; tentatively, D is TRBD1 (5 bases). The CDR3 sequence is 13 residues long. Deletions cut 7 bases from V and 5 bases from J, with 14 bases between. CDR3 DNA sequence: TGTGCCAGCACCCCCGAGGGGCAGACTGAAGCTTTCTTT. Its translation: CASTPEGQTEAFF.

This clonotype was observed a few times. The chain recombines TRBV6-5 with TRBJ2-1; D not certain. Trimming pared 4 bases from V and 2 bases from J, leaving 9 bases between. Looked up from germline, CDR1 is MNHEY and CDR2 is SVGAGI. This CDR3 is 14 amino acids long. CDR3 in amino acids: CASSLEFPYNEQFF. For the CDR3, the DNA is TGTGCCAGCAGTTTGGAGTTTCCCTACAATGAGCAGTTCTTC.

This clonotype was picked up many times. This chain connects TRBV5-1 to TRBJ2-2; D unresolved. Germline V lookup: CDR1 SGHRS, CDR2 YFSETQ. Trimming stripped 6 bases from V and 2 bases from J, with 20 bases between. The CDR3 runs to 17 residues. As DNA, the CDR3 is TGCGCCAGCACCATGGTTAAATTTCCGCAAAACACCGGGGAGCTGTTTTTT. The encoded protein is CASTMVKFPQNTGELFF. The full variable domain, rest sourced from reference TRBV5-1 and TRBJ2-2, is KAGVTQTPRYLIKTRGQQVTLSCSPISGHRSVSWYQQTPGQGLQFLFEYFSETQRNKGNFPGRFSGRQFSNSRSEMNVSTLELGDSALYLCASTMVKFPQNTGELFFGEGSRLTVL.

This clonotype was observed many times. This chain uses TRBV13 with TRBJ2-7, with D perhaps matching TRBD1 or TRBD2 (5 bases each). Trimming shortened V by 3 bases and J by 2 bases, and 8 bases separated the two germline ends. The CDR3 loop spans 13 amino acids. The germline V gene encodes CDR1 PRHDT and CDR2 FYEKMQ (reference sequence). The CDR3 loop reads CASSLGVAYEQYV. For the CDR3, the DNA is TGTGCCAGCAGCTTGGGGGTTGCCTACGAGCAGTACGTC.

The chain has TRBV4-1 and TRBJ2-2, with 9 positions matching TRBD2. Germline V gene data show CDR1 as MGHRA and CDR2 as YSYEKL. Trimming removed 1 base from V and 1 base from J; junction bases left unmatched: 4. This CDR3 contains 17 residues. The chain's CDR3 is CASSQVLAGMNTGELFF. The CDR3 DNA sequence: TGCGCCAGCAGCCAAGTTCTAGCGGGGATGAACACCGGGGAGCTGTTTTTT.

This clonotype was detected many times. The gene calls are TRBV12-3 or TRBV12-4 and TRBJ2-1; 8 bases agree with TRBD2. The CDR3 runs to 12 residues. The V segment lost 9 bases and the J segment 7 bases; nucleotides outside the gene matches: 5. The CDR3 sequence is CASSGDRNEQFF. CDR3 in DNA: TGTGCCAGTAGCGGGGATAGGAATGAGCAGTTCTTC.

The CDR3 spells CASSFSQETQYF. CDR3 coding DNA: TGTGCCAGCAGTTTTAGCCAAGAGACCCAGTACTTC. The chain recombines TRBV6-2 or TRBV6-3 with TRBJ2-5; D not certain. The germline V gene has CDR1 MNHEY and CDR2 SVGEGT. Trimming left V 4 bases short and J 1 base short, with 4 bases between. The length of the CDR3 is 12 residues.

The chain uses TRBV13 and TRBJ2-5; 14 positions match TRBD2. The CDR3 sequence is 18 residues long. CDR1 PRHDT and CDR2 FYEKMQ come from the germline V gene (reference sequence). V dropped 5 bases and J dropped 5; count of bases not matched to a gene: 13. The CDR3 nucleotides read TGTGCCAGCAGCCGACGTTCGACTAGCGGGGGGGCCTGGGAGACCCAGTACTTC. Residues: CASSRRSTSGGAWETQYF.

The gene calls are TRBV15 and TRBJ1-1; weak D call: TRBD1 (5 bases). The CDR3 covers 14 residues. Per the germline V gene, CDR1 is LNHNV and CDR2 is YYDKDF (reference sequence). Trimming left V 0 bases short and J 5 bases short, with 10 bases between. CDR3 residues: CATSRDRWGTEAFF. The CDR3 DNA follows: TGTGCCACCAGCAGAGATCGCTGGGGGACTGAAGCTTTCTTT.

This clonotype was detected many times. This chain uses TRBV4-2 with TRBJ2-5; 8 bases align to TRBD1. The germline gives CDR1 LGHNA, CDR2 YNFKEQ. The CDR3 covers 14 residues. The junction had 2 bases not matched to a gene; V was cut back by 4 bases and J by 1 base. This CDR3 is CASSPTGGQETQYF. CDR3 sequence (DNA): TGTGCCAGCAGCCCTACAGGGGGCCAAGAGACCCAGTACTTC.